These 28 T cell receptor beta chains were sequenced from one sample in a study of T-cell reconstitution after alpha-beta-depleted transplantation in children. TCRbeta library preparation incorporated unique molecular identifiers. TCRdb ran MiXCR on the PCR reads and lists one entry per CDR3 protein. The table lists about 230,000 distinct CDR3 sequences, over 9.5% of them singletons, with roughly 5.1% in the top ten. The sequences come from PBMCs from the stem cell graft donor, collected from the stem cell graft. These receptors all come from a human donor who donated a stem cell graft to a child with SCID.

This clonotype was seen ten or more times. The J gene is TRBJ1-1, the V gene TRBV9; 8 bases are a match to TRBD1. Trimming at V came to 0 bases and at J to 2 bases, leaving 3 bases not matched to a gene. Germline V gives CDR1 SGDLS, CDR2 YYNGEE. The CDR3 has 15 amino acids. Written as DNA, the CDR3 is TGTGCCAGCAGCGTAGACGGACAGGGAAACACTGAAGCTTTCTTT. Translating gives CASSVDGQGNTEAFF. The entire variable domain, with the rest obtained from reference TRBV9 and TRBJ1-1, is as follows: DSGVTQTPKHLITATGQRVTLRCSPRSGDLSVYWYQQSLDQGLQFLIQYYNGEERAKGNILERFSAQQFPDLHSELNLSSLELGDSALYFCASSVDGQGNTEAFFGQGTRLTVV.

This clonotype showed up many times. CDR3 region: CSATASSGSYNEQFF. The CDR3 bases are TGCAGTGCAACTGCCTCTAGCGGCTCCTACAATGAGCAGTTCTTC. The V call is TRBV20-1, the J call TRBJ2-1; 7 bases fit TRBD2. V lost 6 bases and J lost 0; bases outside the gene matches: 8. Germline V gene data show CDR1 as DFQATT and CDR2 as SNEGSKA (reference sequence). The CDR3 is 15 residues long.

This clonotype has ten or more counts. The chain joins TRBV7-9 to TRBJ1-1; 9 bases match TRBD1. Germline CDR1 and CDR2: SEHNR and FQNEAQ (reference sequence). Trimming removed 4 bases from V and 6 bases from J; junction bases left unmatched: 9. CDR3 length: 15 amino acids. The CDR3 loop reads CASSSDRGASAEAFF. In DNA, the CDR3 is TGTGCCAGCAGCTCAGACAGGGGGGCTAGCGCTGAAGCTTTCTTT.

This clonotype was recorded many times. The CDR3 DNA sequence: TGTGCCAGCTCATCGTTAAGCCTTGGCTATGGCTACACCTTC. It codes for CASSSLSLGYGYTF. The genes are TRBV18 and TRBJ1-2; no clear D gene. From germline, CDR1 is KGHSH and CDR2 LQKENI. The ends were cut back, 5 bases at V and 4 bases at J, with 14 bases in the middle. The CDR3 loop spans 14 amino acids.

Ten or more counts support this clonotype. J is TRBJ1-2 and V is TRBV7-8; 8 positions match TRBD1. There are 13 residues in the CDR3. CDR1 SGHVS and CDR2 FQNEAQ come from the germline V gene. V dropped 5 bases and J dropped 7; count of bases not matched to a gene: 6. The CDR3 sequence is CASSPTGAVGYTF. Here the CDR3 DNA reads TGTGCCAGCAGCCCGACAGGGGCGGTTGGCTACACCTTC.

This clonotype was recorded at least ten times. The rearrangement uses TRBV7-8 and TRBJ2-5; D possibly corresponds to TRBD2 (5 bases). Trimming took 0 bases from V and 1 from J, leaving 12 bases between them. The V gene's germline CDR1 is SGHVS and CDR2 FQNEAQ. The CDR3 consists of 16 residues. CDR3 DNA: TGTGCCAGCAGCTTAGCGCTCGGTAGCGCCCAAGAGACCCAGTACTTC. Its protein product is CASSLALGSAQETQYF.

There are many counts of this clonotype. V is TRBV7-2 and J is TRBJ1-1; a possible D gene is TRBD1 (5 bases). Germline V gene data show CDR1 as SGHTA and CDR2 as FQGNSA. This CDR3 has 15 amino acids. Deletions cut 7 bases from V and 1 base from J, with 16 bases between. The CDR3 here is CASTPYGGENTEAFF. The CDR3 DNA sequence: TGTGCCAGCACCCCGTATGGGGGGGAGAACACTGAAGCTTTCTTT.

This clonotype occurred many times. V and J are TRBV6-1 and TRBJ1-6, with D unresolved. Germline-derived CDR1 and CDR2 are MNHNS and SASEGT. CDR3 length: 14 amino acids. Trimming removed 7 bases from V and 7 bases from J, with 14 bases in between. This CDR3 is CASTMTYRNSPLHF. The CDR3 DNA follows: TGTGCCAGCACGATGACGTACAGAAATTCACCCCTCCACTTT.

This clonotype was seen ten or more times. The chain links TRBV20-1 to TRBJ2-7; 7 nucleotides match TRBD1. Germline V gene data show CDR1 as DFQATT and CDR2 as SNEGSKA (reference sequence). The junction had 6 bases not matched to a gene; V was cut back by 3 bases and J by 1 base. The CDR3 extends over 14 amino acids. The CDR3 sequence is CSARDIQGSYEQYF. CDR3 coding DNA: TGCAGTGCTAGGGACATACAGGGGTCCTACGAGCAGTACTTC.

The genes are TRBV6-5 and TRBJ1-3, with D perhaps matching TRBD1 (5 bases). The CDR3 runs to 15 residues. Germline CDR1 is MNHEY and CDR2 is SVGAGI. V was trimmed by 1 base and J by 0 bases, leaving 7 bases between them. This CDR3 is CASSYLGDSGNTIYF. The CDR3 nucleotides read TGTGCCAGCAGTTACTTGGGGGACTCTGGAAACACCATATATTTT.

This clonotype was seen repeatedly, ten times or more. This chain links TRBV30 with TRBJ1-3; D might be TRBD1 (6 bases). Germline CDR1 GTSNPN, CDR2 SVGIG (reference sequence). This CDR3 region has 12 residues. The V gene lost 5 bases and the J gene lost 1 base, with 6 bases spanning the gap. CDR3 sequence (DNA): TGTGCCTGGGGACAGTCTGGAAACACCATATATTTT. This gives the protein CAWGQSGNTIYF.

This clonotype was recorded at least ten times. The chain joins TRBV10-3 to TRBJ1-5; 11 bases line up with TRBD1. J gave up 4 bases and V 6 bases, and 2 bases lay outside the gene matches. CDR3 length: 14 amino acids. Germline V gene sequence: CDR1 ENHRY, CDR2 SYGVKD. CDR3 loop: CAIRGTGGNQPQHF. CDR3 coding DNA: TGTGCCATCAGGGGGACAGGGGGTAATCAGCCCCAGCATTTT.

Ten or more counts support this clonotype. The chain carries TRBV5-1 and TRBJ2-1; TRBD1 aligns across 10 bases. The CDR3 loop spans 17 amino acids. Germline values: CDR1 SGHRS, CDR2 YFSETQ. Germline trimming cut 3 bases from V and 4 bases from J; bases unmatched to any gene: 10. CDR3: CASSSFLSGQGYNEQFF. The CDR3 DNA reads TGCGCCAGCAGCTCCTTTCTTTCGGGACAGGGGTACAATGAGCAGTTCTTC.

There are many counts of this clonotype. J is TRBJ1-6 and V is TRBV20-1, with 7 bases identical to TRBD1. This CDR3 contains 14 residues. Germline V CDR1 and CDR2: DFQATT, SNEGSKA (reference sequence). With 1 base clipped from V and 8 bases from J, the junction kept 5 bases outside the gene matches. In DNA, the CDR3 is TGCAGTGCTAGAGTGGGACAGACGGATTCACCCCTCCACTTT. Protein product: CSARVGQTDSPLHF.

Many counts were recorded for this clonotype. The chain carries TRBV11-2 and TRBJ2-3; 9 bases align to TRBD2. The CDR3 runs 16 residues. Germline V CDR1 and CDR2: SGHAT, FQNNGV. V dropped 1 base and J dropped 0; count of bases not matched to a gene: 2. The CDR3 nucleotides read TGTGCCAGCAGCTTAGGTAGCGGGGGAAGCACAGATACGCAGTATTTT. Its protein is CASSLGSGGSTDTQYF.

This clonotype was found many times. The chain combines TRBV7-2 with TRBJ2-3, with D perhaps TRBD1 (7 bases). The CDR3 contains 15 residues. The ends were cut back, 6 bases at V and 4 bases at J, with 17 bases in the middle. Germline V gene lookup returns CDR1 SGHTA and CDR2 FQGNSA. The CDR3 reads CASREGQPGADTQYF. For the CDR3, the DNA is TGTGCCAGCAGGGAGGGACAGCCGGGAGCAGATACGCAGTATTTT.

This clonotype was detected ten times or more. The rearrangement uses TRBV12-3 or TRBV12-4 and TRBJ2-5; D gene uncertain. The germline V and J ends were trimmed by 6 bases and 1 base, with 15 bases remaining between them. This CDR3 contains 15 residues. The CDR3 coding sequence is TGTGCCAGCAGAGGAGTTGGTGTGCCCCAAGAGACCCAGTACTTC. The encoded protein is CASRGVGVPQETQYF.

There are many counts of this clonotype. The chain combines TRBV20-1 with TRBJ1-6; D may be TRBD1 (5 bases). The V end lost 6 bases, the J end lost 7 bases, and 19 bases lay between the germline ends. CDR1 is DFQATT, CDR2 SNEGSKA, per germline (reference sequence). This CDR3 has 15 amino acids. The CDR3 region is CSALEGRGPNSPLHF. CDR3 nucleotide sequence: TGCAGTGCCCTGGAGGGCCGGGGCCCAAATTCACCCCTCCACTTT.

This clonotype came up many times. The chain has TRBV4-1 and TRBJ2-2; D possibly corresponds to TRBD1 (6 bases). The CDR3 loop spans 17 amino acids. With 4 bases removed from V and 8 bases from J, the gap between germline ends came to 23 bases. Germline CDR1 and CDR2: MGHRA and YSYEKL. CDR3 protein: CASSPYPTPGVSGELFF. The DNA of the CDR3 is TGCGCCAGCAGCCCCTATCCGACCCCAGGGGTTAGTGGGGAGCTGTTTTTT.

Many counts were recorded for this clonotype. V usage is TRBV5-5 and J usage is TRBJ1-2, with unresolved D. CDR1 and CDR2 (germline): SGHKS, YYEKEE (reference sequence). V dropped 0 bases and J dropped 12 bases, with 6 bases sitting between them. The CDR3 runs 10 residues. In DNA form, the CDR3 reads TGTGCCAGCAGCTTGGTGGATCACACCTTC. It translates to CASSLVDHTF. Full variable domain (missing parts from reference TRBV5-5 and TRBJ1-2): DAGVTQSPTHLIKTRGQQVTLRCSPISGHKSVSWYQQVLGQGPQFIFQYYEKEERGRGNFPDRFSARQFPNYSSELNVNALLLGDSALYLCASSLVDHTFGSGTRLTVV.

Many counts were recorded for this clonotype. The chain carries TRBV15 and TRBJ1-2; D gene uncertain. Between the trimmed V and J ends, which lost 0 bases and 8 bases, there was a span of 13 bases. The CDR3 is 14 residues long. Per the germline V gene, CDR1 is LNHNV and CDR2 is YYDKDF (reference sequence). CDR3 sequence reads: CATSRDVGPAGYTF. The DNA for the CDR3 is TGTGCCACCAGCAGAGATGTGGGTCCGGCGGGCTACACCTTC.

This clonotype was picked up many times. The chain couples TRBV20-1 to TRBJ2-1, with TRBD2 identical over 9 bases. V lost 4 bases, J lost 0 bases, and 7 bases stayed unmatched. Germline values: CDR1 DFQATT, CDR2 SNEGSKA (reference sequence). This CDR3 has 16 amino acids. CDR3 sequence (DNA): TGCAGTGCTAACCCGGGACTAGCTACCTCCTACAATGAGCAGTTCTTC. This encodes CSANPGLATSYNEQFF.

This clonotype came up many times. This chain joins TRBV12-3 or TRBV12-4 and TRBJ1-6; no firm D call. V lost 6 bases and J 14 bases, leaving 14 bases between the germline ends. The CDR3 is 12 residues long. The CDR3 nucleotides are TGTGCCAGCAGCGGTGACCGGGCGGCCCTCCACTTT. It codes for CASSGDRAALHF.

This chain connects TRBV4-1 to TRBJ2-3; TRBD2 matches at 9 bases. V shed 2 bases, J shed 0 bases, and the junction held 0 bases outside the gene matches. The germline CDR1 and CDR2 sequences are MGHRA and YSYEKL. This CDR3 contains 15 residues. CDR3 DNA sequence: TGCGCCAGCAGCCAACTAGCGGGGAGCACAGATACGCAGTATTTT. Its protein product is CASSQLAGSTDTQYF.

This clonotype occurred a few times. The chain couples TRBV5-6 to TRBJ1-1, with 9 bases aligning to TRBD1. Germline values: CDR1 SGHDT, CDR2 YYEEEE. The CDR3 has 21 residues. With V trimmed by 4 bases and J by 1 base, 23 bases remained unmatched. CDR3 protein: CASSPTAGTGKILFRNTEAFF. CDR3 DNA: TGTGCCAGCAGCCCAACGGCCGGGACAGGGAAGATTTTATTTCGGAACACTGAAGCTTTCTTT.

With respect to this clonotype: A much larger clone lies a single base off, so this may be a read error. The V call is TRBV7-2, the J call TRBJ2-5; D is unclear. The CDR3 is 14 residues long. Germline V gene lookup returns CDR1 SGHTA and CDR2 FQGNSA. The CDR3 sequence: CASNLRPIGETQYF. The CDR3 DNA is TGTGCCAGCAACTTAAGACCCATTGGAGAGACCCAGTACTTC.

Many counts were recorded for this clonotype. This sequence joins TRBV11-2 and TRBJ2-1; D is ambiguous. Germline loops: CDR1 SGHAT, CDR2 FQNNGV. V dropped 1 base and J dropped 5 bases, with 18 bases sitting between them. The CDR3 sequence is 17 residues long. The CDR3 sequence is CASSLGQAAYTHNEQFF. In DNA, the CDR3 is TGTGCCAGCAGCTTAGGTCAGGCAGCCTACACCCACAATGAGCAGTTCTTC.

This clonotype was detected many times. The chain recombines TRBV7-9 with TRBJ2-5, with a tentative D call TRBD2 (6 bases). V was shortened by 0 bases and J by 2 bases, with 7 bases between the two germline ends. This CDR3 has 14 residues. Germline V gene data show CDR1 as SEHNR and CDR2 as FQNEAQ (reference sequence). The CDR3 coding sequence is TGTGCCAGCAGCTTAGCGGGACTGCAAGAGACCCAGTACTTC. It yields the protein CASSLAGLQETQYF.